Sequencing of this T cell receptor beta chain was carried out in a study of blood T cell repertoires in COVID-19. In the study overall: COVID-19 samples, acute and convalescent, were from the United States, Italy and Spain.

This CDR3 is 13 amino acids long. Germline CDR1 reads ENHRY; CDR2 reads SYGVKD. V was shortened by 4 bases and J by 1 base, with 8 bases between the two germline ends. As originally analysed: By means of reference gene primer amplification, nucleated cell counts were estimated. Here immunoSEQ multiplex PCR was the method, and the copy in TCRdb shows in-frame clones only, minus some. V, J and clone size were drawn from that table, and D and trimming were deduced from the DNA. The repertoire holds about 120,000 clones, with 84% as singletons. This sequence joins TRBV10-3 and TRBJ2-7; D not certain. This TCR was recovered from a woman in her twenties or thirties who had recovered from COVID-19. The sequencing input was PBMCs or T cells enriched from blood (not recorded which). CDR3 residues: CAISVADSYEQYF. The CDR3 DNA sequence: TGTGCCATCAGTGTGGCCGATTCCTACGAGCAGTACTTC.